This TCR beta chain is drawn from a study of OX40 agonist ivuxolimab in advanced cancers. TCRdb keeps only in-frame clones here, not all; method: immunoSEQ multiplex PCR. The repertoire has approximately 63,000 clones, roughly nine tenths of them found once; the top ten carry about 6.3%. The investigators sampled blood at baseline, at cycle 4 day 1, and at cycle 7 day 1. The CDR3 is 14 amino acids. From germline, CDR1 is MNHEY and CDR2 SVGAGI. V lost 2 bases and J lost 7; bases outside the gene matches: 5. This TCR was sampled from an adult with an advanced solid tumor such as melanoma, head and neck, liver or kidney cancer. The rearrangement joins TRBV6-5 to TRBJ1-5, with 7 bases that match TRBD1. The sample was CD4+ or CD8+ T cells sorted from blood, taken in a trial of the OX40 agonist ivuxolimab. The CDR3 DNA is TGTGCCAGCAGTTACGGTCAGGGGGACCAGCCCCAGCATTTT. It translates to CASSYGQGDQPQHF.